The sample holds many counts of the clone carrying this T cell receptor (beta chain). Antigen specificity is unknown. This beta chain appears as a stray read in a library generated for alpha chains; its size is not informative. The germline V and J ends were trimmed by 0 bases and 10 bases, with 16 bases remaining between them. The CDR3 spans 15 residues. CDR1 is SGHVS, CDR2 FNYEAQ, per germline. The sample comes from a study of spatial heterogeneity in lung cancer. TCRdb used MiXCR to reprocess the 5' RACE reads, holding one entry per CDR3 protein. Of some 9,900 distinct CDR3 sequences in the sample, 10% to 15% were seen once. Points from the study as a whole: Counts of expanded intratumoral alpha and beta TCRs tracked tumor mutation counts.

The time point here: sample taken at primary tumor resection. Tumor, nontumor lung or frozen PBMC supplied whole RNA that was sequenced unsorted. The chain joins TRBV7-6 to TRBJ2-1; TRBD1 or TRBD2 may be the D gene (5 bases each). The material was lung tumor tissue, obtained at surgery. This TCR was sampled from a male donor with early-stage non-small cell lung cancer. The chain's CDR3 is CASSLAYRDHGEQFF. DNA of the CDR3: TGTGCCAGCAGCTTAGCGTACCGGGACCATGGGGAGCAGTTCTTC.